This section outlines one T cell receptor beta chain sequence together with its context. This record comes from a study of tumor-infiltrating lymphocytes in oesophageal squamous cell carcinoma. Germline V lookup: CDR1 SGHTA, CDR2 FQGTGA. The CDR3 has 14 residues. Trimming took 4 bases from V and 5 from J, leaving 12 bases between them. Via MiXCR, TCRdb re-called the PCR reads, giving one row per CDR3 protein. The sample lists approximately 15,000 distinct CDR3 sequences; around 48% were seen once. Sequencing input: esophageal tumor tissue. The chain links TRBV7-3 to TRBJ2-1; TRBD1 might be the D (5 bases). This clonotype originated in a male donor with esophageal squamous cell carcinoma. The CDR3 spells CASSWGGPNNEQFF. The CDR3 DNA sequence: TGTGCCAGCAGCTGGGGCGGACCAAACAATGAGCAGTTCTTC.